One sample yielded the 5 T cell receptor beta chains listed below, sequenced in a study of shared clonotypes between healthy human individuals. Profiling relied on immunoSEQ multiplex PCR, and the TCRdb table lists in-frame clones only, not all of them. The profile shows millions of clones, 95% of them singletons. Sequencing input: naive CD4+ T cells sorted from blood. Subset of the sample: CD45RA+ positively selected. All receptors derive from a man aged 18 to 30 in good health.

The genes are TRBV30 and TRBJ2-7, with 9 bases aligning to TRBD1. Germline V gene lookup returns CDR1 GTSNPN and CDR2 SVGIG (reference sequence). V was clipped by 8 bases and J by 5 bases; unmatched bases: 22. The CDR3 loop spans 17 amino acids. The CDR3 sequence is CAPRDRERRRPRDEQYF. The CDR3 DNA sequence: TGTGCCCCCCGGGACAGGGAAAGGAGGCGCCCTCGGGACGAGCAGTACTTC.

The V and J genes are TRBV15 and TRBJ1-2, with D uncertain. The CDR3 is 13 amino acids. V dropped 0 bases and J dropped 4 bases, with 6 bases sitting between them. Germline V gene lookup returns CDR1 LNHNV and CDR2 YYDKDF (reference sequence). CDR3: CATSRDVFYGYTF. CDR3 bases: TGTGCCACCAGCAGAGACGTCTTCTATGGCTACACCTTC.

The J gene is TRBJ2-3, the V gene TRBV6-6, with 8 bases that match TRBD2. V was clipped by 10 bases and J by 4 bases; unmatched bases: 7. Per the germline V gene, CDR1 is MNHNY and CDR2 is SVGAGI (reference sequence). CDR3 length equals 13 residues. DNA of the CDR3: TGTGCCACACGGGGGGGAGGGTCAGATACGCAGTATTTT. It codes for CATRGGGSDTQYF.

This rearrangement joins TRBV19 to TRBJ2-7; 7 nucleotides agree with TRBD2. In germline, CDR1 is LNHDA, CDR2 SQIVND (reference sequence). V shed 3 bases, J shed 2 bases, and the junction held 10 bases outside the gene matches. The CDR3 is 16 residues long. The CDR3 DNA follows: TGTGCCAGTAGTATCGGGTTGGCGGGGGATCCCTACGAGCAGTACTTC. It is translated as CASSIGLAGDPYEQYF.

V is TRBV29-1 and J is TRBJ2-1; D is possibly TRBD2 (5 bases). V lost 7 bases and J lost 2, with 15 bases in between. In germline, CDR1 is SQVTM, CDR2 ANQGSEA. This CDR3 comprises 14 residues. CDR3 in amino acids: CSAQREPPYNEQFF. In nucleotides, the CDR3 is TGCAGCGCCCAGAGGGAACCACCCTACAATGAGCAGTTCTTC.